Listed here are 7 T cell receptor beta chains from one sample, sequenced in a study of cytomegalovirus exposure and HLA in healthy donors (TCRdb year 2017). Library construction relied on the immunoSEQ multiplex PCR assay. For the multiplex PCR, a mixture combining 60 forward primers for TCR Vbeta segments and 13 reverse primers for TCR Jbeta segments was used. Entries here come from immuneACCESS through TCRdb and include only in-frame sequences with V and J called. Some clones fail to appear in such tables; in the studies checked, an unresolved V gene covers under half of the shortfall, and the cause of the remainder is unknown. The sample table holds roughly 250,000 clones, of which about 80% were seen once. The top ten clonotypes cover about 0.28% of the sample. Sequenced input: PBMCs. The source is a girl aged 2 to 9 in good health and CMV-seronegative.

The gene calls are TRBV7-8 and TRBJ2-1, with a tentative D call TRBD2 (6 bases). The germline V and J ends were trimmed by 3 bases and 2 bases, with 11 bases remaining between them. CDR1 and CDR2 (germline): SGHVS, FQNEAQ. The CDR3 sequence is 15 residues long. CDR3 protein: CASSFLAGPYNEQFF. The CDR3 bases are TGTGCCAGCAGCTTTTTGGCGGGACCCTACAATGAGCAGTTCTTC.

The CDR3 reads CAWSAPRLRGKETQYF. The CDR3 coding sequence is TGTGCCTGGAGTGCCCCCCGCTTGAGGGGGAAAGAGACCCAGTACTTC. The chain joins TRBV30 to TRBJ2-5, with a possible D match to TRBD1 (6 bases). V gave up 1 base and J gave up 3 bases, with 18 bases separating them. The CDR3 sequence is 16 residues long. The V gene's germline CDR1 is GTSNPN and CDR2 SVGIG (reference sequence).

The chain links TRBV5-1 to TRBJ2-7; TRBD2 aligns across 9 bases. Germline V CDR1 and CDR2: SGHRS, YFSETQ. The V gene end was trimmed by 2 bases and the J gene end by 6 bases; junction bases not matched to a gene: 6. This CDR3 spans 14 amino acids. CDR3 loop: CASSFIAGEGEQYF. As DNA, the CDR3 is TGCGCCAGCAGCTTTATAGCGGGAGAAGGCGAGCAGTACTTC.

The chain couples TRBV9 to TRBJ2-7, with 9 bases aligning to TRBD1. The CDR3 runs to 14 residues. Trimming cost V 4 bases and J 3 bases; bases outside gene matches: 5. Germline V gene data show CDR1 as SGDLS and CDR2 as YYNGEE. The CDR3 nucleotides read TGTGCCAGCAGCCGGGACAGGGTCGACTACGAGCAGTACTTC. Protein sequence: CASSRDRVDYEQYF.

V is TRBV5-6 and J is TRBJ2-1; perhaps TRBD2 as D (6 bases). Germline-derived CDR1 and CDR2 are SGHDT and YYEEEE. This CDR3 comprises 13 residues. V was trimmed by 3 bases and J by 9 bases, leaving 13 bases between them. CDR3 DNA sequence: TGTGCCAGCAGCTATGCGGGAAGGGTTGAGCAGTTCTTC. Its translation is CASSYAGRVEQFF.

V and J are TRBV7-9 and TRBJ2-7; 7 positions agree with TRBD1. Germline CDR1 SEHNR, CDR2 FQNEAQ (reference sequence). This CDR3 has 14 residues. The junction had 3 bases not matched to a gene; V was cut back by 3 bases and J by 1 base. CDR3 in DNA: TGTGCCAGCAGCTTCCAGGACAGGTCCTACGAGCAGTACTTC. Protein product: CASSFQDRSYEQYF.

The chain combines TRBV6-4 with TRBJ2-3; D is perhaps TRBD1 (5 bases). CDR1 is MRHNA and CDR2 is SNTAGT in the germline V gene. This CDR3 comprises 15 residues. V lost 3 bases, J lost 11 bases, and 21 bases lay in between. The CDR3 DNA sequence: TGTGCCAGCAGTGAATCTAGTGGGGCCCCCGCTTGGCAGTATTTT. Its translation: CASSESSGAPAWQYF.